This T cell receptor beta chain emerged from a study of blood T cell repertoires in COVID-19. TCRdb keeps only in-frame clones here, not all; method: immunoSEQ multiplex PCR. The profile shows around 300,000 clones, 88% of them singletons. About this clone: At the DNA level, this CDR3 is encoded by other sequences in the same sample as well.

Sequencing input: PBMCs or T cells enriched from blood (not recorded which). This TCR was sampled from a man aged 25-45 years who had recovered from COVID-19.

CDR3: CASSQPGQGTYEQYF. CDR3 DNA sequence: TGTGCCAGCAGTCAGCCGGGACAGGGGACCTACGAGCAGTACTTC. The V call is TRBV28, the J call TRBJ2-7, with 10 nucleotides matching TRBD1. The CDR3 contains 15 residues. Germline CDR1 is MDHEN and CDR2 is SYDVKM. The V gene end was trimmed by 5 bases and the J gene end by 2 bases; junction bases not matched to a gene: 6.